Described below is a single TCR beta chain sequence and its context. TCRdb keeps only in-frame clones here, not all; method: immunoSEQ multiplex PCR. The table has 150,000 or so clones, approximately 83% seen once. This sample was included in a study of blood T cell repertoires in COVID-19. The cohort comprised adults aged about 18 to 100 years residing in about 25 US areas. Participants' reported clinical history set cohort assignment. Germline CDR1 reads MGHRA; CDR2 reads YSYEKL. The CDR3 has 15 residues. V dropped 1 base and J dropped 4; count of bases not matched to a gene: 4. The chain uses TRBV4-1 and TRBJ2-3, with 8 positions matching TRBD2. The clonotype comes from a man between 65 and 85 years old who had been exposed to COVID-19. Sequences were obtained from PBMCs or T cells enriched from blood (not recorded which). The DNA of the CDR3 is TGCGCCAGCAGCCAAGGAGGGCGGGAGGCAGATACGCAGTATTTT. Protein: CASSQGGREADTQYF.